This TCR beta chain was found in a study of technical replicates of blood from several donors. The protocol was immunoSEQ multiplex PCR, while the TCRdb copy is restricted to in-frame clones and leaves out a portion. The sample consists of under 20,000 clones, roughly nine tenths of them appearing once. V was cut by 7 bases and J by 2 bases, with 20 bases left in between. The CDR3 sequence is 16 residues long. Per the germline V gene, CDR1 is MRHNA and CDR2 is SNTAGT. The sequencing input was PBMCs. V is TRBV6-4 and J is TRBJ2-5; D perhaps matches TRBD2 (6 bases). This sequence originates from a human donor in good health. The CDR3 region has the DNA TGTGCCAGCAATTACGGGACGGGGGAAGGGCAAGAGACCCAGTACTTC. Encoded protein: CASNYGTGEGQETQYF.